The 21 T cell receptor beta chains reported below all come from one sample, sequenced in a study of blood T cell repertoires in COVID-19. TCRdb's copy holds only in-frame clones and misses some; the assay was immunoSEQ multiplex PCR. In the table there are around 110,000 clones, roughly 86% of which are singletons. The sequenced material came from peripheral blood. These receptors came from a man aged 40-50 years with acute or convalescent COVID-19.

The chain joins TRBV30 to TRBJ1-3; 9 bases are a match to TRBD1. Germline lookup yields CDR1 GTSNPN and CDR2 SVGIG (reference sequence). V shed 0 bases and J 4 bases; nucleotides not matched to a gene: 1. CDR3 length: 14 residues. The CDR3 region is CAWSVGTGGNTIYF. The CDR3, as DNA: TGTGCCTGGAGTGTAGGGACAGGGGGAAACACCATATATTTT.

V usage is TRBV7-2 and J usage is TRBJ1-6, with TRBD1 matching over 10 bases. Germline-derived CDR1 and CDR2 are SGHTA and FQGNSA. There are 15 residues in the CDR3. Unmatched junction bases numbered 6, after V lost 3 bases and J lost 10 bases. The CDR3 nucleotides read TGTGCCAGCAGCTTTCCGACAGGGGGCCAGTCACCCCTCCACTTT. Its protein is CASSFPTGGQSPLHF.

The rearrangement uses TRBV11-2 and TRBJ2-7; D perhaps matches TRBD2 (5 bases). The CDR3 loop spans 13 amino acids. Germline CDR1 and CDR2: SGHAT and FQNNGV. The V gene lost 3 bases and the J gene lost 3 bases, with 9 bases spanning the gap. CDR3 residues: CASSLNGNYEQYF. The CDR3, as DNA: TGTGCCAGCAGCTTGAACGGGAACTACGAGCAGTACTTC.

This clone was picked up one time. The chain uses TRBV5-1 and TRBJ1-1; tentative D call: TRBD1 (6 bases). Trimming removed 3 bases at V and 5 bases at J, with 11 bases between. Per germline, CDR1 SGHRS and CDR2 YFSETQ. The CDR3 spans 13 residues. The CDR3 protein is CASSYTGLTEAFF. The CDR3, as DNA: TGCGCCAGCAGCTACACAGGGCTAACTGAAGCTTTCTTT.

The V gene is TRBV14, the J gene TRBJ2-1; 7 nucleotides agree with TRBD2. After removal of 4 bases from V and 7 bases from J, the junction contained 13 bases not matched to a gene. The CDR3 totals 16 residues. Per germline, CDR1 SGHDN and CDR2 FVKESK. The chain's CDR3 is CASSRERGQADNEQFF. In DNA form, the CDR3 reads TGTGCCAGCAGCCGTGAGCGGGGCCAAGCGGATAATGAGCAGTTCTTC.

CDR3 amino acids: CASSEGADSSYEQYF. CDR3 coding DNA: TGTGCCAGCAGTGAAGGGGCTGACTCCTCCTACGAGCAGTACTTC. The chain uses TRBV6-4 and TRBJ2-7, with a weak D call TRBD1 (5 bases). V was clipped by 3 bases and J by 0 bases, with 12 bases between them. Germline CDR1 is MRHNA and CDR2 is SNTAGT. There are 15 residues in the CDR3.

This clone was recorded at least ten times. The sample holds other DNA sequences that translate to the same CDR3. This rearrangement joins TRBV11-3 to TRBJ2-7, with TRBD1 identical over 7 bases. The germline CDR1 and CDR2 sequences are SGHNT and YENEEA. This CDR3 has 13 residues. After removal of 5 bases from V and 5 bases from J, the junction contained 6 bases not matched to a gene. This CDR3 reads CASSPQTGNEQYF. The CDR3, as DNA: TGTGCCAGCAGCCCCCAGACAGGGAACGAGCAGTACTTC.

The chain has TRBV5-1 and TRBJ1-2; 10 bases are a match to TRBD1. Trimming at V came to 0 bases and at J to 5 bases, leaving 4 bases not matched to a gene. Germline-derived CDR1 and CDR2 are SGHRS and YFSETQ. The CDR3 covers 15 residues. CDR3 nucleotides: TGCGCCAGCAGCTTGGCCCCGGGACAGGGGTATGGCTACACCTTC. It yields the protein CASSLAPGQGYGYTF. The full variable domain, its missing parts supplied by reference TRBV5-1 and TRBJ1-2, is KAGVTQTPRYLIKTRGQQVTLSCSPISGHRSVSWYQQTPGQGLQFLFEYFSETQRNKGNFPGRFSGRQFSNSRSEMNVSTLELGDSALYLCASSLAPGQGYGYTFGSGTRLTVV.

CDR3 nucleotides: TGTGCCAGCAGCTTAGGCAGGGCCTATGGCTACACCTTC. This translates into CASSLGRAYGYTF. The chain joins TRBV11-2 to TRBJ1-2, with a possible D match to TRBD1 (5 bases). V shed 1 base and J shed 4 bases, with 7 bases lying between them. This CDR3 has 13 residues. The germline V gene encodes CDR1 SGHAT and CDR2 FQNNGV.

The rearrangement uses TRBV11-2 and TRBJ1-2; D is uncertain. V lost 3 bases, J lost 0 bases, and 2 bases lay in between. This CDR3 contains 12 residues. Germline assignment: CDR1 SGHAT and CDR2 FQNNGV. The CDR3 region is CASSFSNYGYTF. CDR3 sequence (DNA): TGTGCCAGCAGCTTCTCTAACTATGGCTACACCTTC.

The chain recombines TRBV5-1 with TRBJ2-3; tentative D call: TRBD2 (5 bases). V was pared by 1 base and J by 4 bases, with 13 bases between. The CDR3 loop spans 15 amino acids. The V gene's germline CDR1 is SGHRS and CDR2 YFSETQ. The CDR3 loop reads CASSLIGLAADTQYF. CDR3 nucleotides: TGCGCCAGCAGCTTGATTGGGCTAGCAGCAGATACGCAGTATTTT.

The DNA for the CDR3 is TGTGCCAGTAGTATTCAGACAGAGTTCTATGGCTACACCTTC. Its protein product is CASSIQTEFYGYTF. The chain has TRBV19 and TRBJ1-2; tentative D call: TRBD1 (5 bases). Germline CDR1 reads LNHDA; CDR2 reads SQIVND (reference sequence). This CDR3 comprises 14 residues. Trimming cost V 3 bases and J 4 bases, with 12 bases left between them. Drawing the rest from reference TRBV19 and TRBJ1-2, the complete variable domain is DGGITQSPKYLFRKEGQNVTLSCEQNLNHDAMYWYRQDPGQGLRLIYYSQIVNDFQKGDIAEGYSVSREKKESFPLTVTSAQKNPTAFYLCASSIQTEFYGYTFGSGTRLTVV.

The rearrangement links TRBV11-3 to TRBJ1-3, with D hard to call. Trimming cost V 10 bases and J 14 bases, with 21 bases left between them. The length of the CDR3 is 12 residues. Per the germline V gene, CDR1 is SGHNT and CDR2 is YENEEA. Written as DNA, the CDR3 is TGTGCCAACCCCGTCGGTGGTGGCGGGCTATATTTT. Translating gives CANPVGGGGLYF.

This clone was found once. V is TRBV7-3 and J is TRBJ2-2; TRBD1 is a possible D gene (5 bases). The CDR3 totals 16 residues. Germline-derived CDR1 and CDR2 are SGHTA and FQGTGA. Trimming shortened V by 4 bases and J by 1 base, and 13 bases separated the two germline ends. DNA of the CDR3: TGTGCCAGCAGCTCAGGGCCGGCAGGGAACACCGGGGAGCTGTTTTTT. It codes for CASSSGPAGNTGELFF.

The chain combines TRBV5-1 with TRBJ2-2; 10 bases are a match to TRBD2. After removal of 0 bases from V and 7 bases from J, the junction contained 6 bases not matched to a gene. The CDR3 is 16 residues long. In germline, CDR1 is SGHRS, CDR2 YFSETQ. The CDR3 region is CASSLALAGAVGELFF. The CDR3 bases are TGCGCCAGCAGCTTGGCCCTAGCGGGAGCGGTCGGGGAGCTGTTTTTT.

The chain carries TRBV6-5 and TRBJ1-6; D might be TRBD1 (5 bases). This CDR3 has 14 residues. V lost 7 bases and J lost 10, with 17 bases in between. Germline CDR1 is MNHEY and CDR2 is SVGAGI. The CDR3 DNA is TGTGCCAGCACAAGGGGCCAACTGGGGTCACCCCTCCACTTT. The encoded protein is CASTRGQLGSPLHF.

CDR3 sequence: CAWRLRGIEKLFF. As DNA, the CDR3 is TGTGCCTGGAGGCTCCGGGGAATTGAAAAACTGTTTTTT. V is TRBV30 and J is TRBJ1-4; D not resolved. This CDR3 has 13 amino acids. Looked up from germline, CDR1 is GTSNPN and CDR2 is SVGIG (reference sequence). V was clipped by 3 bases and J by 7 bases, with 12 bases between them. Supplemented by reference TRBV30 and TRBJ1-4, the full variable domain reads SQTIHQWPATLVQPVGSPLSLECTVEGTSNPNLYWYRQAAGRGLQLLFYSVGIGQISSEVPQNLSASRPQDRQFILSSKKLLLSDSGFYLCAWRLRGIEKLFFGSGTQLSVL.

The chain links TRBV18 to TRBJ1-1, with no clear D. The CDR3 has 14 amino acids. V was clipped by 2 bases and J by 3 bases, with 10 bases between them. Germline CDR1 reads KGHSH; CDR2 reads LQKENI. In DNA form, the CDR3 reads TGTGCCAGCTCACCAAGGCGGGAGCACACTGAAGCTTTCTTT. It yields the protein CASSPRREHTEAFF.

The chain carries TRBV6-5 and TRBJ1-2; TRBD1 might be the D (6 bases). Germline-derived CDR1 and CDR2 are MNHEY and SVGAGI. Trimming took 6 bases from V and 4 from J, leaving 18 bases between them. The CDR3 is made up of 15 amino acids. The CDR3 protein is CASSLQGFDGYGYTF. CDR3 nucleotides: TGTGCCAGCAGCCTACAGGGCTTCGACGGCTATGGCTACACCTTC.

CDR3 sequence: CASSTRDRGSGNTIYF. DNA of the CDR3: TGTGCCAGCAGTACAAGGGACAGGGGGAGTGGAAACACCATATATTTT. The rearrangement uses TRBV6-6 and TRBJ1-3, with 11 bases that match TRBD1. The CDR3 sequence is 16 residues long. Germline loops: CDR1 MNHNY, CDR2 SVGAGI (reference sequence). With 5 bases clipped from V and 3 bases from J, the junction kept 6 bases outside the gene matches.

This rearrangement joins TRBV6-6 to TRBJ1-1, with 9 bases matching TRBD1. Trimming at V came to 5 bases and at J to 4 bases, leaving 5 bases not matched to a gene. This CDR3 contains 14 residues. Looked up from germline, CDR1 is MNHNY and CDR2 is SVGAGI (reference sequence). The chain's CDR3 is CASSPDRGITEAFF. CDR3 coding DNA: TGTGCCAGCAGTCCGGACAGGGGTATCACTGAAGCTTTCTTT.